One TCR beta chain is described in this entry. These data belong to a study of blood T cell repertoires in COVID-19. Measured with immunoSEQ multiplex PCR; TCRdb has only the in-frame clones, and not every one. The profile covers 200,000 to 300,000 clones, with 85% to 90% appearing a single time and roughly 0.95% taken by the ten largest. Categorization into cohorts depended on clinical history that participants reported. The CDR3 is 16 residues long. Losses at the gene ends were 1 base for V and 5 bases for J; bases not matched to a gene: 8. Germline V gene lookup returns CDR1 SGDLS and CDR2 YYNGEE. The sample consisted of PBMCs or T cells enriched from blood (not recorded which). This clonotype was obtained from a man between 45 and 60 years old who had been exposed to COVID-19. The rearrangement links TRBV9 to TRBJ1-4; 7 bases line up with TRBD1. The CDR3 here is CASSVNPGTVNEKLFF. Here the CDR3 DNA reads TGTGCCAGCAGCGTAAACCCTGGGACAGTAAATGAAAAACTGTTTTTT.